Below, 17 T cell receptor beta chains from the same sample are listed, as sequenced in a study of blood T cell repertoires in COVID-19. Repertoires were generated with immunoSEQ multiplex PCR, while TCRdb's copy carries only in-frame clones and drops some. The table has 120,000 or so clones, around 88% seen once; the top ten hold about 1%. Sequencing was done on a sample of peripheral blood. The source is a woman aged 45 to 65 with active or convalescent COVID-19.

This rearrangement joins TRBV5-1 to TRBJ2-7, with 8 bases identical to TRBD1. The CDR3 runs 15 residues. Unmatched junction bases numbered 6, after V lost 4 bases and J lost 0 bases. Per the germline V gene, CDR1 is SGHRS and CDR2 is YFSETQ. DNA for the CDR3: TGCGCCAGCAGCCACGGACAGGGTATCTCCTACGAGCAGTACTTC. Its protein is CASSHGQGISYEQYF.

This clone was recorded many times. The chain has TRBV27 and TRBJ1-2; 8 positions agree with TRBD1. CDR3 length equals 15 residues. Trimming took 5 bases from V and 8 from J; bases not matched to a gene: 13. From germline, CDR1 is MNHEY and CDR2 SMNVEV (reference sequence). The CDR3 DNA is TGTGCCAGCAGTCCCTTCGGGACAGGAGGTATGGGCTACACCTTC. It yields the protein CASSPFGTGGMGYTF.

V is TRBV5-4 and J is TRBJ1-2; D is unclear. CDR3 size: 13 residues. Looked up from germline, CDR1 is SGHNT and CDR2 is YYREEE (reference sequence). V lost 3 bases, J lost 6 bases, and 12 bases lay in between. The CDR3 DNA follows: TGTGCCAGCAGCTCTTCCGGGATCGATGGCTACACCTTC. Encoded protein: CASSSSGIDGYTF.

The chain links TRBV29-1 to TRBJ2-7; possibly TRBD2 for D (6 bases). Germline values: CDR1 SQVTM, CDR2 ANQGSEA. This CDR3 contains 15 residues. The V gene lost 6 bases and the J gene lost 2 bases, with 20 bases spanning the gap. The CDR3 region is CSVEAVGGPPYEQYF. CDR3 DNA: TGCAGCGTCGAGGCTGTCGGGGGACCCCCCTACGAGCAGTACTTC.

The chain is built from TRBV6-2 or TRBV6-3 and TRBJ2-5; 8 nucleotides match TRBD2. With V trimmed by 3 bases and J by 4 bases, 10 bases remained unmatched. In germline, CDR1 is MNHEY, CDR2 SVGEGT. The CDR3 spans 16 residues. The CDR3 protein is CASSYGLLAGGETQYF. In DNA, the CDR3 is TGTGCCAGCAGTTATGGCCTCCTAGCGGGCGGAGAGACCCAGTACTTC.

This clone turned up a few times. The chain uses TRBV6-5 and TRBJ1-5, with a possible D match to TRBD1 (5 bases). Germline V gene data show CDR1 as MNHEY and CDR2 as SVGAGI. The CDR3 length is 15 residues. V lost 0 bases and J lost 1, with 7 bases in between. CDR3 bases: TGTGCCAGCAGTTACTCGGGGCAGAGCAATCAGCCCCAGCATTTT. Its protein is CASSYSGQSNQPQHF.

The chain carries TRBV11-3 and TRBJ2-1, with D perhaps matching TRBD2 (5 bases). CDR3 size: 14 residues. The germline V gene has CDR1 SGHNT and CDR2 YENEEA. Trimming cost V 1 base and J 6 bases, with 10 bases left between them. For the CDR3, the DNA is TGTGCCAGCAGCTTAGGGGCGGGTGTCAATGAGCAGTTCTTC. It codes for CASSLGAGVNEQFF.

This chain joins TRBV7-8 and TRBJ1-1; D is unclear. This CDR3 region has 14 residues. The germline CDR1 and CDR2 sequences are SGHVS and FQNEAQ. Trimming removed 3 bases from V and 4 bases from J, with 12 bases in between. The CDR3 is CASSFGGGVTEAFF. CDR3 DNA sequence: TGTGCCAGCAGCTTTGGAGGTGGTGTCACTGAAGCTTTCTTT.

The count of this clone is one. V is TRBV30 and J is TRBJ2-1; D is possibly TRBD2 (5 bases). This CDR3 region has 16 residues. Germline V lookup: CDR1 GTSNPN, CDR2 SVGIG (reference sequence). The V gene lost 4 bases and the J gene lost 1 base, with 17 bases spanning the gap. The CDR3: CAWTRPLGKSYNEQFF. As DNA, the CDR3 is TGTGCCTGGACCCGCCCACTAGGAAAATCCTACAATGAGCAGTTCTTC.

The chain uses TRBV9 and TRBJ2-5; 7 bases map to TRBD2. Looked up from germline, CDR1 is SGDLS and CDR2 is YYNGEE. Unmatched junction bases numbered 9, after V lost 0 bases and J lost 4 bases. The CDR3 is made up of 16 amino acids. Written as DNA, the CDR3 is TGTGCCAGCAGCGTAGAAAGGATTGCGGGAGTAGAGACCCAGTACTTC. Amino acids: CASSVERIAGVETQYF.

This chain joins TRBV29-1 and TRBJ2-7, with a possible D match to TRBD1 (5 bases). The CDR3 is 12 residues long. The V gene's germline CDR1 is SQVTM and CDR2 ANQGSEA. The V gene lost 2 bases and the J gene lost 2 bases, with 7 bases spanning the gap. The CDR3 DNA follows: TGCAGCGTTGAACTAGGGGCCTACGAGCAGTACTTC. Its protein is CSVELGAYEQYF.

The chain carries TRBV7-2 and TRBJ2-5; 9 bases align to TRBD1. Germline lookup yields CDR1 SGHTA and CDR2 FQGNSA. CDR3 length: 14 amino acids. Trimming at V came to 5 bases and at J to 6 bases, leaving 7 bases not matched to a gene. The CDR3 DNA reads TGTGCCAGCAGCAAGACAGGGGGGAGGAAGACCCAGTACTTC. Protein sequence: CASSKTGGRKTQYF. Drawing the rest from reference TRBV7-2 and TRBJ2-5, the complete variable domain is GAGVSQSPSNKVTEKGKDVELRCDPISGHTALYWYRQSLGQGLEFLIYFQGNSAPDKSGLPSDRFSAERTGGSVSTLTIQRTQQEDSAVYLCASSKTGGRKTQYFGPGTRLLVL.

This clone has a handful of counts. The chain combines TRBV2 with TRBJ1-2; 7 bases align to TRBD1. Trimming at V came to 4 bases and at J to 2 bases, leaving 7 bases not matched to a gene. CDR3 length equals 15 residues. Germline lookup yields CDR1 SNHLY and CDR2 FYNNEI. The CDR3 nucleotides read TGTGCCAGCAGTGTGTTGGGGACAGAGAACTATGGCTACACCTTC. Its translation: CASSVLGTENYGYTF. The variable domain in full, completed from reference TRBV2 and TRBJ1-2, reads EPEVTQTPSHQVTQMGQEVILRCVPISNHLYFYWYRQILGQKVEFLVSFYNNEISEKSEIFDDQFSVERPDGSNFTLKIRSTKLEDSAMYFCASSVLGTENYGYTFGSGTRLTVV.

The rearrangement uses TRBV10-3 and TRBJ1-1, with 8 positions matching TRBD1. Unmatched junction bases numbered 5, after V lost 6 bases and J lost 2 bases. The CDR3 sequence is 14 residues long. The germline V gene has CDR1 ENHRY and CDR2 SYGVKD. In nucleotides, the CDR3 is TGTGCCATCAGCGTTGACAGGGGTAACACTGAAGCTTTCTTT. Its protein is CAISVDRGNTEAFF.

The CDR3 region has the DNA TGTGCCAGCAGTCGCCGGGACAGGGATGAAAAACTGTTTTTT. It yields the protein CASSRRDRDEKLFF. J is TRBJ1-4 and V is TRBV7-2; the match to TRBD1 covers 9 bases. V dropped 6 bases and J dropped 6; count of bases not matched to a gene: 5. The CDR3 is 14 residues long. Per the germline V gene, CDR1 is SGHTA and CDR2 is FQGNSA.

Only one count was recorded for this clone. This chain connects TRBV6-2 or TRBV6-3 to TRBJ2-7; D possibly corresponds to TRBD1 (6 bases). Germline V gene lookup returns CDR1 MNHEY and CDR2 SVGEGT. V was pared by 2 bases and J by 3 bases, with 14 bases between. The CDR3 has 15 amino acids. The CDR3 sequence is CASSYVLGGVYEQYF. The CDR3, as DNA: TGTGCCAGCAGTTACGTCTTAGGGGGTGTCTACGAGCAGTACTTC.

The chain uses TRBV28 and TRBJ1-2; unclear D gene. The CDR3 has 12 residues. Trimming pared 3 bases from V and 9 bases from J, leaving 11 bases between. Germline values: CDR1 MDHEN, CDR2 SYDVKM. The CDR3: CASSLSSASYTF. As DNA, the CDR3 is TGTGCCAGCAGTTTGTCATCCGCGAGCTACACCTTC.